The 14 T cell receptor beta chains below were found in one sample sequenced in a study of cytotoxic CD8 clonotypes in ibrutinib-treated CLL. Profiling relied on immunoSEQ multiplex PCR, and the TCRdb table lists in-frame clones only, not all of them. The sample comprises hundreds of thousands of clones, 60% to 75% of which are singletons, and less than 20% rests with the top ten. The source material was PBMCs, sampled after 24 months of ibrutinib treatment. The receptor source for this set is a human donor with chronic lymphocytic leukemia.

The rearrangement joins TRBV6-1 to TRBJ1-5; D is possibly TRBD1 (5 bases). Germline CDR1 MNHNS, CDR2 SASEGT. V lost 8 bases and J 6 bases, leaving 14 bases between the germline ends. CDR3 size: 13 residues. CDR3 sequence (DNA): TGTGCCAGCCGGAGGGACGTGGGTCAGCCCCAGCATTTT. It specifies CASRRDVGQPQHF.

This clone was seen only a few times. The chain employs TRBV28 and TRBJ2-1, with D perhaps TRBD1 or TRBD2 (5 bases each). V shed 2 bases and J shed 10 bases, with 9 bases lying between them. The V gene's germline CDR1 is MDHEN and CDR2 SYDVKM. The CDR3 consists of 12 residues. In DNA form, the CDR3 reads TGTGCCAGCAGTTTAGGGGGTGTAGAGCAGTTCTTC. This encodes CASSLGGVEQFF.

DNA for the CDR3: TGTGCCAGCAGTAAAACCCCCTACGAGCAGTACTTC. As protein: CASSKTPYEQYF. The chain joins TRBV27 to TRBJ2-7; D gene uncertain. Trimming pared 5 bases from V and 2 bases from J, leaving 7 bases between. This CDR3 contains 12 residues. CDR1 is MNHEY and CDR2 is SMNVEV in the germline V gene (reference sequence).

In regard to this clone: The same CDR3 can be traced to other DNA sequences in this sample. This chain connects TRBV5-1 to TRBJ2-1; 9 bases align to TRBD1. Germline lookup yields CDR1 SGHRS and CDR2 YFSETQ. CDR3 length: 15 amino acids. The J segment lost 3 bases and the V segment lost 3 bases, leaving 4 bases of the junction unmatched. CDR3 residues: CASSSGQGSYNEQFF. CDR3 coding DNA: TGCGCCAGCAGCTCGGGACAGGGAAGCTACAATGAGCAGTTCTTC. Drawing the rest from reference TRBV5-1 and TRBJ2-1, the complete variable domain is KAGVTQTPRYLIKTRGQQVTLSCSPISGHRSVSWYQQTPGQGLQFLFEYFSETQRNKGNFPGRFSGRQFSNSRSEMNVSTLELGDSALYLCASSSGQGSYNEQFFGPGTRLTVL.

The CDR3 DNA follows: TGTGCCGGAAACCGGGACACCGCCCAAGAGACCCAGTACTTC. Protein sequence: CAGNRDTAQETQYF. The chain combines TRBV2 with TRBJ2-5; possibly TRBD1 for D (6 bases). Germline values: CDR1 SNHLY, CDR2 FYNNEI. The CDR3 totals 14 residues. V was pared by 11 bases and J by 1 base, with 17 bases between.

V and J are TRBV4-3 and TRBJ2-1; 11 bases are shared with TRBD2. The length of the CDR3 is 18 residues. V shed 0 bases and J 6 bases; nucleotides not matched to a gene: 10. The V gene's germline CDR1 is LGHNA and CDR2 YSLEER. For the CDR3, the DNA is TGCGCCAGCAGCCAAGAGCTAGCGGGAGGTCCCGTGGCCAATGAGCAGTTCTTC. Translating it yields CASSQELAGGPVANEQFF.

The chain carries TRBV19 and TRBJ2-2; D gene unclear. CDR1 and CDR2 (germline): LNHDA, SQIVND (reference sequence). This CDR3 is 11 amino acids long. The V gene lost 5 bases and the J gene lost 6 bases, with 4 bases spanning the gap. This CDR3 reads CASSSPGELFF. The CDR3 nucleotides are TGTGCCAGTAGTTCCCCCGGGGAGCTGTTTTTT.

This clone was seen a few times. The chain combines TRBV9 with TRBJ2-3; D perhaps matches TRBD2 (6 bases). Germline CDR1 and CDR2: SGDLS and YYNGEE. This CDR3 is built from 13 residues. Trimming left V 4 bases short and J 2 bases short, with 8 bases between. Written as DNA, the CDR3 is TGTGCCAGCAGCCGGGGGAACACAGATACGCAGTATTTT. Translated: CASSRGNTDTQYF. The whole variable domain, filled in from reference TRBV9 and TRBJ2-3, reads DSGVTQTPKHLITATGQRVTLRCSPRSGDLSVYWYQQSLDQGLQFLIQYYNGEERAKGNILERFSAQQFPDLHSELNLSSLELGDSALYFCASSRGNTDTQYFGPGTRLTVL.

This chain joins TRBV7-9 and TRBJ2-7, with TRBD2 matching 11 bases. This CDR3 contains 16 residues. CDR1 SEHNR and CDR2 FQNEAQ come from the germline V gene (reference sequence). With V trimmed by 5 bases and J by 0 bases, 6 bases remained unmatched. The CDR3 DNA sequence: TGTGCCAGCAGCAACCCGGGACTAGCGGACTCCTACGAGCAGTACTTC. Translating it yields CASSNPGLADSYEQYF.

The genes are TRBV28 and TRBJ1-2; D not resolved. This CDR3 spans 12 amino acids. Per germline, CDR1 MDHEN and CDR2 SYDVKM. V shed 11 bases and J shed 0 bases, with 10 bases lying between them. The CDR3 sequence: CAATDANYGYTF. DNA for the CDR3: TGTGCCGCGACCGACGCTAACTATGGCTACACCTTC.

The chain has TRBV7-8 and TRBJ1-1; no clear D. The CDR3 covers 14 residues. V lost 7 bases and J lost 1, with 13 bases in between. Germline loops: CDR1 SGHVS, CDR2 FQNEAQ. This chain's CDR3 is CASTNSGRNTEAFF. CDR3 DNA sequence: TGTGCCAGCACAAACAGCGGTCGGAACACTGAAGCTTTCTTT.

The chain recombines TRBV15 with TRBJ2-1; no clear D gene. The CDR3 consists of 14 residues. Germline values: CDR1 LNHNV, CDR2 YYDKDF (reference sequence). V lost 0 bases and J lost 5, with 8 bases in between. The CDR3 spells CATSREGRNNEQFF. The CDR3 nucleotides read TGTGCCACCAGCAGAGAAGGACGGAACAATGAGCAGTTCTTC.

This clone was observed once. This sequence joins TRBV7-2 and TRBJ2-5, with 7 bases aligning to TRBD1. Germline loops: CDR1 SGHTA, CDR2 FQGNSA. The CDR3 has 16 amino acids. The V gene end was trimmed by 0 bases and the J gene end by 7 bases; junction bases not matched to a gene: 11. CDR3 loop: CASSLARGLAVGTQYF. CDR3 DNA: TGTGCCAGCAGCTTAGCGAGGGGGCTTGCAGTGGGGACCCAGTACTTC.

This chain uses TRBV28 with TRBJ2-3; 7 bases agree with TRBD2. The V and J ends lost 7 bases and 6 bases, in that order; junction bases with no gene match: 16. The CDR3 is 16 residues long. From germline, CDR1 is MDHEN and CDR2 SYDVKM. DNA of the CDR3: TGTGCCAGCAACGCCCTCGCGGCGGGAGTTAAGGATACGCAGTATTTT. It specifies CASNALAAGVKDTQYF.